This is a list of T cell receptor beta chains from one sample in a study of cytomegalovirus exposure and HLA in healthy donors. The protocol was immunoSEQ multiplex PCR, while the TCRdb copy is restricted to in-frame clones and leaves out a portion. In the table there are over 150,000 clones, approximately 86% of which are singletons. Sequencing input: PBMCs. All receptors come from a man between 18 and 35 years old in good health and CMV-seropositive. The CDR3 runs from the conserved cysteine through the conserved F or W. A row's size may be missing; if present it is once, few, many or a size class.

j_call clone_size v_call cdr3_aa
TRBJ2-7 - TRBV15 CATSQGVTGTGTYEQYF
TRBJ2-2 - TRBV2 CASRVQNTGELFF
TRBJ2-1 - TRBV30 CAWGGGENSYNEQFF
TRBJ1-4 - TRBV7-8 CASSPRVGLSNEKLFF
TRBJ2-4 - TRBV4-2 CASSQALLAGRNIQYF
TRBJ2-1 - TRBV18 CASSPRTRGLGHNEQFF
TRBJ1-2 - TRBV18 CASSPGHPPLANYGYTF
TRBJ2-2 - TRBV27 CASSLRGGANTGELFF
TRBJ2-7 - TRBV14 CASSLWTGGAEQYF
TRBJ1-2 - TRBV9 CASSGGAAAADGYTF
TRBJ1-1 - TRBV6-1 CASSYEAFF
TRBJ2-4 once TRBV30 CAWSVDGRSDIQYF
TRBJ2-1 - TRBV6-6 CASSVAGVAVYNEQFF
TRBJ1-4 - TRBV4-1 CASSHGRDRKEKLFF
TRBJ2-2 - TRBV7-3 CASSLTTRTGELFF
TRBJ2-3 - TRBV5-4 CASSGQGKGTDTQYF
TRBJ2-7 few TRBV18 CASSPGGGLEQYF
TRBJ2-1 - TRBV2 CASSEAQVGRGNEQFF
TRBJ1-2 - TRBV7-2 CASSPRQYYGYTF
TRBJ2-6 - TRBV6-1 CASSLDPGANVLTF
TRBJ2-7 - TRBV11-2 CASSLDRGVYEQYF
TRBJ2-4 few TRBV19 CASSNHRGLAKNIQYF
TRBJ2-1 - TRBV7-2 CASRSGGYYNEQFF
TRBJ2-7 - TRBV11-3 CASSLNSGESYEQYF
TRBJ1-5 - TRBV18 CASSPRRDSNQPQHF
TRBJ1-4 - TRBV5-1 CASSLQADEKLFF
TRBJ2-2 - TRBV10-2 CASIPSGRNTGELFF
TRBJ1-4 - TRBV7-2 CASSLIARDNEKLFF
TRBJ2-1 - TRBV27 CASSLETLGTYNEQFF
TRBJ2-1 once TRBV13 CASRPTSGRYNEQFF
TRBJ1-2 - TRBV7-2 CASSLVTGQQGYTF
TRBJ1-1 - TRBV7-2 CASSLALGELGTEAFF
TRBJ1-4 - TRBV5-4 CASTGVGEKLFF